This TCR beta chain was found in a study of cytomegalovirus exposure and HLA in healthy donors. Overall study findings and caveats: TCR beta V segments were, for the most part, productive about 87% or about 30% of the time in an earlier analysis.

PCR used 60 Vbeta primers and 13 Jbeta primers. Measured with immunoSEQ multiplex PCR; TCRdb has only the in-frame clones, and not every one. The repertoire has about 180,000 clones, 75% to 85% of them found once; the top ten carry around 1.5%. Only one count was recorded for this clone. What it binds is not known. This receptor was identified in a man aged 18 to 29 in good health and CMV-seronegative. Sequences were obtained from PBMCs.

The CDR3 spells CASGSLAVPGEQFF. Here the CDR3 DNA reads TGTGCCAGCGGTTCTCTAGCGGTCCCGGGGGAGCAGTTCTTC. The chain is built from TRBV27 and TRBJ2-1; 7 nucleotides align to TRBD2. This CDR3 has 14 amino acids. J was trimmed by 10 bases and V by 8 bases; bases with no gene match: 14. Germline-derived CDR1 and CDR2 are MNHEY and SMNVEV (reference sequence).